This T cell receptor (beta chain) was observed in a study of siplizumab effects on memory and regulatory T cells. Whole-study results and caveats: Siplizumab significantly decreased alloreactive sequences from unstimulated CD4+ memory cells. Sequences below about 10^-5 frequency were poorly captured. As a result, only a minor fraction of alloreactive clones mapped to unstimulated subsets. Contribution to the alloresponse seemed major for naive T cells, which also seemed more diverse than memory cells.

In regard to this clone: Its target is not known.

TCR templates numbering 90,000 to 100,000 were assayed per sample. Assay used: immunoSEQ multiplex PCR; TCRdb lists only in-frame clones, some missing. Of 99,000 or so clones listed, about 93% are singletons. The CDR3 is 15 residues long. The germline V gene encodes CDR1 SNHLY and CDR2 FYNNEI. J was trimmed by 0 bases and V by 7 bases; bases with no gene match: 9. The source material was CD4+ T cells sorted from blood. The receptor's source is a human donor in good health. The rearrangement links TRBV2 to TRBJ2-7, with 7 nucleotides matching TRBD1. The CDR3 DNA sequence: TGTGCCAGCACCCGGGACAGTCTAAGCTCCTACGAGCAGTACTTC. It codes for CASTRDSLSSYEQYF. Based on the CDR3 plus reference TRBV2 and TRBJ2-7, the full variable domain is EPEVTQTPSHQVTQMGQEVILRCVPISNHLYFYWYRQILGQKVEFLVSFYNNEISEKSEIFDDQFSVERPDGSNFTLKIRSTKLEDSAMYFCASTRDSLSSYEQYFGPGTRLTVT.